The 6 T cell receptor beta chains below all came from one sample that was sequenced in a study of identical twins. TCRdb re-analysed the 5' RACE reads in MiXCR, keeping a single row per CDR3 protein. The table shows nearly 650,000 distinct CDR3 sequences, with about 7.6% occurring only once. These data also featured in a second study, about yellow fever vaccine responses in identical twins.

The specimen was PBMCs. The receptors stem from a woman aged 18-30 years in good health.

V usage is TRBV3-1 and J usage is TRBJ1-5; D is unresolved. The V gene's germline CDR1 is LGHDT and CDR2 YNNKEL (reference sequence). The CDR3 contains 16 residues. The V gene lost 3 bases and the J gene lost 1 base, with 13 bases spanning the gap. CDR3 region: CASSHSGGLSNQPQHF. The DNA of the CDR3 is TGTGCCAGCAGCCACTCGGGAGGACTGAGCAATCAGCCCCAGCATTTT.

This clonotype was observed many times. The chain couples TRBV12-3 or TRBV12-4 to TRBJ2-3; D is uncertain. This CDR3 has 13 residues. Between the trimmed V and J ends, which lost 5 bases and 2 bases, there was a span of 8 bases. CDR3 loop: CASSPRHTDTQYF. DNA of the CDR3: TGTGCCAGCAGTCCTCGGCACACAGATACGCAGTATTTT.

This clonotype was seen many times. The chain carries TRBV29-1 and TRBJ1-3; 9 bases line up with TRBD1. The germline gives CDR1 SQVTM, CDR2 ANQGSEA. The CDR3 sequence is 19 residues long. V lost 4 bases, J lost 0 bases, and 16 bases stayed unmatched. The CDR3 DNA reads TGCAGCGTTGGGACCCGGGACAGGGATATCAAGAGCTCTGGAAACACCATATATTTT. It encodes CSVGTRDRDIKSSGNTIYF.

This clonotype was recorded many times. V gene TRBV6-1 combines with J gene TRBJ1-1; no firm D call. CDR1 MNHNS and CDR2 SASEGT come from the germline V gene. The CDR3 sequence is 10 residues long. Trimming took off 5 bases at V and 2 bases at J, with 0 bases between the two ends. The CDR3 reads CASSNTEAFF. The CDR3 nucleotides are TGTGCCAGCAGTAACACTGAAGCTTTCTTT.

In its sample, this clonotype was seen many times. V gene TRBV5-8 combines with J gene TRBJ1-5, with a possible D match to TRBD1 (6 bases). The CDR3 runs 15 residues. Trimming took 5 bases from V and 0 from J, leaving 12 bases between them. Germline V CDR1 and CDR2: SGHTS, YDEGEE. CDR3 nucleotide sequence: TGTGCCAGCAGTCCGGGACAAGCTAGCAATCAGCCCCAGCATTTT. It encodes CASSPGQASNQPQHF.

The gene calls are TRBV29-1 and TRBJ2-1; 7 bases are a match to TRBD2. The CDR3 runs 14 residues. CDR1 is SQVTM, CDR2 ANQGSEA, per germline. V was clipped by 1 base and J by 4 bases; unmatched bases: 4. For the CDR3, the DNA is TGCAGCGTTGAAGGCGGGAGTGATTACAATGAGCAGTTCTTC. Amino acids: CSVEGGSDYNEQFF.